Below, 5 T cell receptor beta chains from the same sample are listed, as sequenced in a study of blood T cell repertoires in COVID-19. Profiling relied on immunoSEQ multiplex PCR, and the TCRdb table lists in-frame clones only, not all of them. The table shows 55,000 to 75,000 clones, with about 81% occurring only once. Sequenced sample: peripheral blood. These receptors came from a human donor in a cohort sampled during active COVID-19.

The chain combines TRBV7-6 with TRBJ2-7, with a weak D call TRBD1 (6 bases). CDR3 length: 14 amino acids. CDR1 SGHVS and CDR2 FNYEAQ come from the germline V gene. With 2 bases removed from V and 5 bases from J, the gap between germline ends came to 13 bases. CDR3 bases: TGTGCCAGCAGCTTACAGGGGCTCCAGGACGAGCAGTACTTC. Translating gives CASSLQGLQDEQYF.

J is TRBJ2-7 and V is TRBV27; tentatively, D is TRBD1 (6 bases). This CDR3 spans 14 amino acids. Germline values: CDR1 MNHEY, CDR2 SMNVEV (reference sequence). The V end was cut by 3 bases, the J end by 2 bases, with 11 bases between. CDR3 sequence reads: CASSFARTAYEQYF. DNA of the CDR3: TGTGCCAGCAGTTTTGCCCGGACAGCCTACGAGCAGTACTTC.

V gene TRBV6-1 combines with J gene TRBJ2-4, with D perhaps TRBD2 (5 bases). V gave up 1 base and J gave up 8 bases, with 15 bases separating them. This CDR3 has 15 amino acids. Germline V gene lookup returns CDR1 MNHNS and CDR2 SASEGT. This CDR3 is CASSEGAVVGDIQYF. The CDR3, as DNA: TGTGCCAGCAGTGAAGGGGCAGTAGTCGGGGACATTCAGTACTTC.

This chain links TRBV10-1 with TRBJ2-7; 8 nucleotides agree with TRBD1. J gave up 2 bases and V 4 bases, and 7 bases lay outside the gene matches. CDR1 is WNHNN and CDR2 is SYGVQD in the germline V gene (reference sequence). This CDR3 has 15 amino acids. CDR3 nucleotide sequence: TGCGCCAGCAGTGCCCCACAGGGGGATCCCTACGAGCAGTACTTC. Translated, it gives CASSAPQGDPYEQYF.

This clone was detected a few times. CDR3 region: CASSFNFGASGSREQFF. The CDR3 nucleotides are TGCGCCAGCAGCTTTAATTTTGGGGCTAGCGGGAGCCGGGAGCAGTTCTTC. The chain employs TRBV5-1 and TRBJ2-1; TRBD2 matches 10 bases. This CDR3 spans 17 amino acids. Trimming removed 2 bases from V and 10 bases from J; junction bases left unmatched: 15. Germline-derived CDR1 and CDR2 are SGHRS and YFSETQ. The full variable domain, completed using reference TRBV5-1 and TRBJ2-1, is KAGVTQTPRYLIKTRGQQVTLSCSPISGHRSVSWYQQTPGQGLQFLFEYFSETQRNKGNFPGRFSGRQFSNSRSEMNVSTLELGDSALYLCASSFNFGASGSREQFFGPGTRLTVL.